The present TCR beta chain was sequenced within a study of cytomegalovirus exposure and HLA in healthy donors. Whole-study results and caveats: The study put 150 to 200 TCR beta chains on its list as cytomegalovirus-associated. Specificity for CMV antigens was confirmed in vitro for three of the CMV-associated chains.

There are 14 residues in the CDR3. V gave up 4 bases and J gave up 4 bases; unmatched junction bases: 1. In germline, CDR1 is MNHNS, CDR2 SASEGT. The assay was immunoSEQ multiplex PCR, and TCRdb's table has in-frame clones only and misses some. The sample has 55,000 to 65,000 clones; around 90% are singletons. As concerns this clone: Its antigen is not known.

Sequencing was done on a sample of PBMCs. The clonotype originates from a man younger than 35 in good health and CMV-seronegative. This chain joins TRBV6-1 and TRBJ1-5, with 10 bases matching TRBD1. The CDR3 region is CASSGQGANQPQHF. The CDR3, as DNA: TGTGCCAGCAGTGGACAGGGGGCAAATCAGCCCCAGCATTTT.